This T cell receptor (beta chain) was recorded in a study of cytomegalovirus exposure and HLA in healthy donors. The wider study: As an earlier analysis found, roughly 180 million T cells yielded about 120 million unique TCR beta sequences. Study-level points and caveats: Most TCR beta V segments were productive about 87% or about 30% of the time in an earlier analysis.

Use of 60 Vbeta and 13 Jbeta primers characterized the PCR. In the source study's methods: In a later analysis, 10 million to 11 million of about 80 million unique beta chains occurred in at least two donors. Libraries were prepared by immunoSEQ multiplex PCR; TCRdb keeps only in-frame clonotypes and omits some of them. From that table come the V and J calls and clone size; the DNA was used to work out D and trimming. Of roughly 170,000 clones in the sample, around 83% were seen once. For this clone: The antigen remains unidentified.

The sequenced sample consisted of PBMCs. The sequence was obtained from a girl aged 2-10 years in good health and CMV-seropositive.

CDR3: CASSLRAGLPYEQYF. The CDR3 DNA sequence: TGTGCCAGCAGCTTGCGCGCGGGACTGCCCTACGAGCAGTACTTC. The chain employs TRBV5-4 and TRBJ2-7, with a tentative D call TRBD2 (6 bases). Germline V gene sequence: CDR1 SGHNT, CDR2 YYREEE (reference sequence). The V end was cut by 1 base, the J end by 2 bases, with 13 bases between. The length of the CDR3 is 15 residues.